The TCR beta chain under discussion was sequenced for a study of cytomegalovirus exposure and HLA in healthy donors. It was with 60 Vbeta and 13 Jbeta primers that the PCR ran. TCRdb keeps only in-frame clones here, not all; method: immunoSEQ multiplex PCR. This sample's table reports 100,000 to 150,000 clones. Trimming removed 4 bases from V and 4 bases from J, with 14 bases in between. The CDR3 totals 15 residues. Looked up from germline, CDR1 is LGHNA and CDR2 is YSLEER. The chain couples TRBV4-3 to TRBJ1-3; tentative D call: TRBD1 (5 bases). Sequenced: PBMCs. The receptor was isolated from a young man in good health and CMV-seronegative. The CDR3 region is CASSLERDSGNTIYF. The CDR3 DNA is TGCGCCAGCAGCCTAGAACGCGACAGCGGAAACACCATATATTTT.